A selection of T cell receptor beta chains follows, all from one sample in a study of PD-1 blockade in classical Hodgkin lymphoma. Sequencing used immunoSEQ multiplex PCR; TCRdb keeps in-frame clones, though not all of them. The table has some 86,000 clones, about nine tenths seen once. The input for sequencing was peripheral blood mononuclear cells (PBMCs), taken before the fourth cycle of nivolumab. The receptor set was obtained from a human donor with classical Hodgkin lymphoma. CDR3s include the opening cysteine and the closing phenylalanine or tryptophan. Each record gives: clone size, J gene, V gene, CDR3 length, D gene, CDR3 DNA, CDR3 protein. The D gene is left open where the match is weak. Size values are once, few and many counts, or a class for expanded clones, and some rows have none.

>once|TRBJ2-4|TRBV7-2|16|TRBD1
TGTGCCAGCAGCTCGGGACAGGGCTTCTCCAAAAACATTCAGTACTTC
CASSSGQGFSKNIQYF
>NA|TRBJ2-5|TRBV7-2|16|NA
TGTGCCAGCAGCTTAAGCCTAGGCCGGTCCCAAGAGACCCAGTACTTC
CASSLSLGRSQETQYF
>once|TRBJ1-2|TRBV4-3|14|NA
TGCGCCAGCAGCCTGGGCGGATTGAACTATGGCTACACCTTC
CASSLGGLNYGYTF
>NA|TRBJ2-7|TRBV27|13|TRBD1
TGTGCCAGCGGCCGGGACAGGGCCTACGAGCAGTACTTC
CASGRDRAYEQYF
>NA|TRBJ1-1|TRBV30|12|NA
TGTGCATCAGTATCCATGAACACTGAAGCTTTCTTT
CASVSMNTEAFF
>NA|TRBJ2-7|TRBV7-2|14|NA
TGTGCCAGCAGCTACGCAGGGTTTGGCGACGAGCAGTACTTC
CASSYAGFGDEQYF
>NA|TRBJ1-4|TRBV5-1|16|TRBD1
TGCGCCAGCAGCTTAGCGATGACAGGGGAGGGAGAAAAACTGTTTTTT
CASSLAMTGEGEKLFF
>NA|TRBJ1-2|TRBV7-2|12|NA
TGTGCCAGCAGCTTCGGGGTGGAGGGCTACACCTTC
CASSFGVEGYTF
>NA|TRBJ2-5|TRBV5-1|15|NA
TGCGCCAGCAGCTTGGGGGGGCTCGCGGGGGAGACCCAGTACTTC
CASSLGGLAGETQYF
>once|TRBJ2-7|TRBV4-2|15|NA
TGTGCCAGCAGCCAAGAAGGCAGGGGAGACTACGAGCAGTACTTC
CASSQEGRGDYEQYF
>NA|TRBJ2-1|TRBV7-6|13|NA
TGTGCCAGCAGCTCGGGACCGATCAATGAGCAGTTCTTC
CASSSGPINEQFF
>NA|TRBJ1-2|TRBV7-2|14|NA
TGTGCCAGCAGCTTGGGGCCTTCTAACTATGGCTACACCTTC
CASSLGPSNYGYTF
>NA|TRBJ2-5|TRBV4-3|14|NA
TGCGCCAGCAGCCTCCAAGGCAGGCAAGAGACCCAGTACTTC
CASSLQGRQETQYF
>few|TRBJ1-2|TRBV9|11|NA
TGTGCCAGCAGCGTTGGGAATGGCTACACCTTC
CASSVGNGYTF
>few|TRBJ1-2|TRBV28|15|NA
TGTGCCAGCAGTCACCCCGTGAGTGGGACGGATGGCTACACCTTC
CASSHPVSGTDGYTF
>NA|TRBJ1-1|TRBV30|15|NA
TGTGCCTGGAGTCCTACCCTTCGAGGGTTCACTGAAGCTTTCTTT
CAWSPTLRGFTEAFF
>NA|TRBJ2-5|TRBV7-9|16|TRBD2
TGTGCCAGCAGCTCTAGCGGGGGCTGGGTCGGAGAGACCCAGTACTTC
CASSSSGGWVGETQYF
>NA|TRBJ2-4|TRBV29-1|13|NA
TGCAGCGTTGAAGAGGGTACGAGGAGCATTCAGTACTTC
CSVEEGTRSIQYF
>NA|TRBJ1-2|TRBV25-1|14|TRBD1
TGTGCCAGCAGGGGCACAGGGGGCTACTATGGCTACACCTTC
CASRGTGGYYGYTF
>NA|TRBJ1-2|TRBV7-8|15|TRBD1
TGTGCCAGCACCCAGGGACAGGGAATAAAGGTTGGCTACACCTTC
CASTQGQGIKVGYTF
>NA|TRBJ2-5|TRBV4-2|14|TRBD1
TGTGCCAGCAGCTTGGAGGGACAGGGGATGACCCAGTACTTC
CASSLEGQGMTQYF
>NA|TRBJ1-3|TRBV14|14|NA
TGTGCCAGCAGCGCTAGGCTCGTGGGAAACACCATATATTTT
CASSARLVGNTIYF
>NA|TRBJ2-5|TRBV7-9|17|TRBD2
TGTGCCAGCAGCCCCGATAGCGGGGAGGGCTCAAGGGAGACCCAGTACTTC
CASSPDSGEGSRETQYF
>NA|TRBJ1-4|TRBV5-1|19|NA
TGCGCCAGCAGCTTGGCAGTCGGGGGCCAGCAGCTTGCCGGTGAAAAACTGTTTTTT
CASSLAVGGQQLAGEKLFF
>once|TRBJ1-2|TRBV4-3|15|TRBD1
TGCGCCAGCAGCGCCGGGACAGCCCCCTCCTATGGCTACACCTTC
CASSAGTAPSYGYTF
>once|TRBJ2-3|TRBV19|13|NA
TGTGCCAGTAGTATGGGCACCCCAGCTACGCAGTATTTT
CASSMGTPATQYF
>NA|TRBJ2-7|TRBV5-1|15|NA
TGCGCCAGCAGCCTCGATGGGGACCTTACCTACGAGCAGTACTTC
CASSLDGDLTYEQYF
>NA|TRBJ2-2|TRBV12-5|17|TRBD2
TGTGCTAGTGGTTTGGTACTAGCGGGGGGTCCCCCCGGGGAGCTGTTTTTT
CASGLVLAGGPPGELFF
>NA|TRBJ2-7|TRBV4-3|14|TRBD1
TGCGCCAGCAGCCTACGGACAGGTCCCTACGAGCAGTACTTC
CASSLRTGPYEQYF
>few|TRBJ1-6|TRBV7-3|13|TRBD1
TGTGCCAGCAGCGCCGACAGGGACTCACCCCTCCACTTT
CASSADRDSPLHF
>NA|TRBJ2-5|TRBV5-1|16|TRBD2
TGCGCCAGCAGCGTCACTAGCGGGGGGCGAAAAGAGACCCAGTACTTC
CASSVTSGGRKETQYF
>NA|TRBJ1-5|TRBV4-2|14|NA
TGTGCCAGCAGCCAAGATCTCAATAGTCAGCCCCAGCATTTT
CASSQDLNSQPQHF
>NA|TRBJ1-4|TRBV28|15|TRBD1
TGTGCCAGCAGCTTCTCGACAGGGGGCTATGAAAAACTGTTTTTT
CASSFSTGGYEKLFF
>once|TRBJ2-5|TRBV7-8|14|NA
TGTGCCAGCAGCGGGGGAGAGATGGGAGAGACCCAGTACTTC
CASSGGEMGETQYF
>NA|TRBJ1-2|TRBV7-9|17|TRBD1
TGTGCCGGGGACGAGCCGGGACAGGGGGCGCCGAACTATGGCTACACCTTC
CAGDEPGQGAPNYGYTF
>NA|TRBJ2-2|TRBV30|17|TRBD1
TGTGCCTGGACTCGATCCCTAGTGGGACAGGGTGCCGGGGAGCTGTTTTTT
CAWTRSLVGQGAGELFF
>NA|TRBJ2-5|TRBV25-1|15|NA
TGTGCCAGCAGTGAATTCGGGCAGGTCCAAGAGACCCAGTACTTC
CASSEFGQVQETQYF
>once|TRBJ1-3|TRBV11-2|15|NA
TGTGCCAGCAGTACAAGGGGCCACTCTGGAAACACCATATATTTT
CASSTRGHSGNTIYF
>once|TRBJ2-3|TRBV5-1|14|NA
TGCGCCAGCAGCTTGCAGAGTAGCACAGATACGCAGTATTTT
CASSLQSSTDTQYF
>once|TRBJ1-1|TRBV29-1|11|NA
TGCAGCGTCGAGGCGGGGACTGAAGCTTTCTTT
CSVEAGTEAFF
>NA|TRBJ1-2|TRBV29-1|15|TRBD1
TGCAGCGTTGAAGATCCAGGGGGCAGCAACTATGGCTACACCTTC
CSVEDPGGSNYGYTF